The next 16 T cell receptor beta chains were all read from a single sample in a study of metastatic and nonmetastatic thyroid tumors. TCRdb reassembled clones from the PCR reads with MiXCR. The data hold around 15,000 clones, with roughly 33% observed a single time. Prior to thyroid surgery, none of the patients had received any treatment. The specimen was tumor tissue. The receptors here all came from a male donor with papillary thyroid cancer or a benign thyroid nodule (not recorded which). Some clones in this sample may be carry-over from other donors' samples.

The table lists this clone with a few counts. The CDR3 loop is CASSPGQGNTGELFF. The CDR3 nucleotides are TGTGCCAGCTCACCGGGACAGGGGAACACCGGGGAGCTGTTTTTT. The chain recombines TRBV18 with TRBJ2-2; 9 bases agree with TRBD1. CDR1 KGHSH and CDR2 LQKENI come from the germline V gene. The CDR3 length is 15 residues. V trimming: 3 bases; J trimming: 1 base; junction bases outside the gene matches: 0.

This clone came up many times. At one end, the junction sequence differs from germline, possibly due to a read error. Different DNA sequences within this sample yield the same CDR3. The gene calls are TRBV2 and TRBJ2-5, with 11 bases identical to TRBD2. The CDR3 extends over 15 amino acids. Germline V gives CDR1 SNHLY, CDR2 FYNNEI. CDR3 nucleotides: TGTGCTAGCAGTGCAAATAGACTAGCGGGGGAGACCCAGTACTTC. Encoded protein: CASSANRLAGETQYF.

About this clone: The junction shows a germline mismatch at one end, possibly a read error. The chain uses TRBV2 and TRBJ1-2, with a possible D match to TRBD1 (5 bases). Germline V gene lookup returns CDR1 SNHLY and CDR2 FYNNEI. The CDR3 has 15 residues. CDR3 DNA: TGTGCCAGCAGGGGGGAATCAGGGAATGACTATGGCTACACATTC. Its translation is CASRGESGNDYGYTF.

The rearrangement links TRBV4-1 to TRBJ1-1; 8 positions agree with TRBD1. CDR1 is MGHRA and CDR2 is YSYEKL in the germline V gene. V gave up 1 base and J gave up 7 bases; unmatched junction bases: 11. The CDR3 extends over 16 amino acids. DNA for the CDR3: TGCGCCAGCAGCCAAGCTAGGATCCAGGGGGCTAGTGAAGCTTTCTTT. Translating gives CASSQARIQGASEAFF.

Only one count was recorded for this clone. V is TRBV20-1 and J is TRBJ2-7; TRBD1 matches 11 bases. The ends lost 5 bases at V and 4 bases at J; junction bases unmatched: 1. The CDR3 sequence is 12 residues long. CDR1 is DFQATT, CDR2 SNEGSKA, per germline (reference sequence). CDR3 sequence: CSAGQGAYEQYF. Here the CDR3 DNA reads TGCAGTGCTGGACAGGGGGCTTACGAGCAGTACTTC.

The J gene is TRBJ2-7, the V gene TRBV7-9, with D unresolved. Trimming shortened V by 3 bases and J by 5 bases, and 8 bases separated the two germline ends. Per the germline V gene, CDR1 is SEHNR and CDR2 is FQNEAQ (reference sequence). CDR3 size: 12 residues. The DNA for the CDR3 is TGTGCCAGCAGCTTTGCGGCGAACGAGCAGTACTTC. It codes for CASSFAANEQYF.

The table lists this clone with a count of one. The chain carries TRBV14 and TRBJ2-7, with D hard to call. V was trimmed by 4 bases and J by 0 bases, leaving 7 bases between them. Germline CDR1 is SGHDN and CDR2 is FVKESK. This CDR3 has 13 residues. The CDR3 DNA sequence: TGTGCCAGCAGCCTAGACAACTCCTACGAGCAGTACTTC. This translates into CASSLDNSYEQYF. The full variable domain, in which reference TRBV14 and TRBJ2-7 provide the parts outside the CDR3, is EAGVTQFPSHSVIEKGQTVTLRCDPISGHDNLYWYRRVMGKEIKFLLHFVKESKQDESGMPNNRFLAERTGGTYSTLKVQPAELEDSGVYFCASSLDNSYEQYFGPGTRLTVT.

About this clone: A read error may produce the germline difference seen at one junction end. The chain joins TRBV5-1 to TRBJ2-7; D ambiguous. The germline V gene has CDR1 SGHRS and CDR2 YFSETQ. The CDR3 runs to 12 residues. CDR3 sequence reads: CASSHVGYEHYF. CDR3 in DNA: TGCGCCAGCAGCCACGTGGGCTACGAGCATTACTTC.

This clone was detected a few times. This chain joins TRBV24-1 and TRBJ2-3; 11 positions match TRBD2. Per the germline V gene, CDR1 is KGHDR and CDR2 is SFDVKD. V lost 5 bases and J lost 3; bases outside the gene matches: 3. The CDR3 has 15 residues. CDR3 loop: CATSVGTSGTDTQYF. In nucleotides, the CDR3 is TGTGCCACCAGTGTTGGGACTAGCGGTACAGATACGCAGTATTTT.

Worth noting for this clone: Here the CDR3 omits its conserved ending phenylalanine or tryptophan, so a read error is the likely source. The chain links TRBV29-1 to TRBJ2-6, with D perhaps TRBD1 or TRBD2 (5 bases each). V was cut by 8 bases and J by 11 bases, with 28 bases left in between. CDR1 is SQVTM, CDR2 ANQGSEA, per germline. This CDR3 region has 16 residues. The CDR3 coding sequence is TGCAGCTGGATAAGACATGGGACCTCTGGGGTCTACGTCCTGACTGTC. Translating gives CSWIRHGTSGVYVLTV.

This clone showed up just a few times. J is TRBJ2-1 and V is TRBV6-1; 11 nucleotides line up with TRBD2. V dropped 4 bases and J dropped 4; count of bases not matched to a gene: 3. Germline V CDR1 and CDR2: MNHNS, SASEGT. The CDR3 spans 15 residues. CDR3: CASSAGTSGYNEQFF. DNA of the CDR3: TGTGCCAGCAGTGCCGGGACTAGCGGATACAATGAGCAGTTCTTC.

The chain has TRBV6-1 and TRBJ2-2; D possibly matches TRBD1 or TRBD2 (5 bases each). CDR1 is MNHNS, CDR2 SASEGT, per germline. V was shortened by 8 bases and J by 2 bases, with 12 bases between the two germline ends. CDR3 length equals 14 residues. CDR3 sequence: CASDRDANTGELFF. In DNA, the CDR3 is TGTGCCAGCGACCGGGACGCCAACACCGGGGAGCTGTTTTTT.

This clone is a singleton in its sample. The genes are TRBV20-1 and TRBJ2-5; D is tentatively TRBD1 or TRBD2 (5 bases each). The V end was cut by 1 base, the J end by 3 bases, with 6 bases between. The CDR3 is 12 amino acids. CDR1 DFQATT and CDR2 SNEGSKA come from the germline V gene (reference sequence). CDR3: CSARVGEETQYF. The DNA for the CDR3 is TGCAGTGCTAGAGTGGGGGAAGAGACCCAGTACTTC.

In its sample, this clone was seen many times. V gene TRBV27 combines with J gene TRBJ1-1; D uncertain. CDR3 length: 13 residues. Per germline, CDR1 MNHEY and CDR2 SMNVEV (reference sequence). Trimming left V 3 bases short and J 1 base short, with 6 bases between. The CDR3 spells CASSFKANTEAFF. The CDR3 DNA sequence: TGTGCCAGCAGTTTTAAAGCGAACACTGAAGCTTTCTTT.

Ten or more counts support this clone. The chain links TRBV6-1 to TRBJ2-5; D is possibly TRBD1 (6 bases). Germline assignment: CDR1 MNHNS and CDR2 SASEGT. The CDR3 is 13 amino acids. Trimming removed 8 bases at V and 1 base at J, with 11 bases between. The CDR3 protein is CASRDTTQETQYF. CDR3 bases: TGTGCCAGCCGGGACACTACCCAAGAGACCCAGTACTTC.

Turning to this clone: A read error may account for a junction end that differs from germline. This chain uses TRBV5-4 with TRBJ2-4; D not resolved. The CDR3 has 13 residues. Germline CDR1 and CDR2: SGHNT and YYREEE (reference sequence). The CDR3 bases are TGTGGCAGCAGCCCCCCAGCCAAAAACATTCAGTACTTC. Translating gives CGSSPPAKNIQYF.